The present T cell receptor (beta chain) was sequenced within a study of T cell responses to AZD1222 COVID-19 vaccine. Whole-study findings and limits: Researchers took repertoire samples only after the peak T cell response had come. Nearly half of spike-specific TCRs reportedly target unmutated variant regions.

Germline V CDR1 and CDR2: MNHEY, SVGAGI. Trimming removed 0 bases at V and 5 bases at J, with 10 bases between. The CDR3 loop spans 14 amino acids. A note on this clone: Antigen specificity is unknown.

This table comes from immunoSEQ multiplex PCR, and its TCRdb copy is limited to in-frame clones, with some not included. This table has some 150,000 clones, around 89% appearing once. V gene TRBV6-5 combines with J gene TRBJ1-1; D is unresolved. The sequence was obtained from an adult in good health. Specimen: peripheral blood, collected on day 0 of AZD1222 vaccination. The DNA for the CDR3 is TGTGCCAGCAGTTACTCGCCCAGACTAACTGAAGCTTTCTTT. Translated, it gives CASSYSPRLTEAFF.